This T cell receptor (beta chain) derives from a study of CD8 T cells in Susac syndrome. The CDR3 runs to 13 residues. V was shortened by 7 bases and J by 6 bases, with 12 bases between the two germline ends. Germline V lookup: CDR1 MRHNA, CDR2 SNTAGT. The RNA, about 0.5 to 1 ug, was put through reverse transcription using random hexamers. A multiplex approach, immunoSEQ multiplex PCR, amplified TCR beta CDR3 across 54 Vbeta and 13 Jbeta. TCRdb recomputed calls from the immunoSEQ multiplex PCR reads with MiXCR, one row per CDR3 protein. There are about 210,000 distinct CDR3 sequences in the sample; over 85% occur only once, and approximately 0.1% lies in the top ten. Controls comprised healthy donors matched for age and sex. FACS was used to enrich TEMRA cells, whereas the CD8+ and CD4+ T cells were obtained by negative isolation.

The gene calls are TRBV6-4 and TRBJ2-2, with D possibly being TRBD2 (5 bases). This receptor was taken from a human donor in good health. Sequencing was performed on CD4+ T cells from PBMCs. The CDR3 loop is CASKSGGSGELFF. In DNA, the CDR3 is TGTGCCAGCAAAAGCGGTGGGTCCGGGGAGCTGTTTTTT.